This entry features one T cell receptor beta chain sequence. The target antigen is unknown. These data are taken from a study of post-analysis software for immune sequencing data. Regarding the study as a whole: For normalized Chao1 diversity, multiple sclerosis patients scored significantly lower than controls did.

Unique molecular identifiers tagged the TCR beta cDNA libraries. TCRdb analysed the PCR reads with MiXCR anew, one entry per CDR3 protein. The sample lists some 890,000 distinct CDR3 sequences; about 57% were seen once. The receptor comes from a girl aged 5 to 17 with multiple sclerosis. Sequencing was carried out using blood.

The CDR3 region has the DNA TGCGCCAGCAGCTTGGCCGGCAACCCGAACACTGAAGCTTTCTTT. The encoded protein is CASSLAGNPNTEAFF. The chain couples TRBV5-1 to TRBJ1-1; D is unresolved. CDR1 and CDR2 from the germline V gene are SGHRS and YFSETQ. Deletions cut 0 bases from V and 1 base from J, with 10 bases between. The CDR3 consists of 15 residues.